These 5 T cell receptor beta chains share one sample of origin, sequenced in a study of human T cells and chemical hapten exposure. TCRdb processed the RACE reads anew with MiXCR; each CDR3 protein has one entry. Of about 90,000 distinct CDR3 sequences in the sample, around 9.9% are singletons; the top ten hold roughly 1%. Described time point: patch test 3, about 24 weeks after DPC sensitization. Regarding treatment: therapeutic diphenylcyclopropenone sensitization with weekly scalp DPC. The input for sequencing was whole blood, taken in connection with sensitization to the hapten diphenylcyclopropenone (DPC). These TCRs come from a woman aged 30 to 39 with alopecia areata. Some clones in this sample may be carry-over from other donors' samples.

This clonotype occurred many times. The chain links TRBV5-8 to TRBJ2-5; TRBD2 matches 7 bases. The CDR3 totals 13 residues. The germline gives CDR1 SGHTS, CDR2 YDEGEE. The V and J ends lost 4 bases and 4 bases, in that order; junction bases with no gene match: 4. CDR3 protein: CASSRLAGETQYF. CDR3 nucleotides: TGTGCCAGCAGCCGACTAGCAGGAGAGACCCAGTACTTC. The variable domain in full, completed from reference TRBV5-8 and TRBJ2-5, reads EAGVTQSPTHLIKTRGQQATLRCSPISGHTSVYWYQQALGLGLQFLLWYDEGEERNRGNFPPRFSGRQFPNYSSELNVNALELEDSALYLCASSRLAGETQYFGPGTRLLVL.

Many counts were recorded for this clonotype. This chain connects TRBV6-2 or TRBV6-3 to TRBJ2-1; 7 bases agree with TRBD2. This CDR3 spans 15 amino acids. Unmatched junction bases numbered 0, after V lost 0 bases and J lost 1 base. The germline gives CDR1 MNHEY, CDR2 SVGEGT. The CDR3 here is CASSYSGRSYNEQFF. The CDR3 coding sequence is TGTGCCAGCAGTTACTCCGGGAGGTCCTACAATGAGCAGTTCTTC.

This clonotype has a count of ten or more. The V gene is TRBV5-5, the J gene TRBJ2-7; D not certain. Germline V gives CDR1 SGHKS, CDR2 YYEKEE (reference sequence). The CDR3 runs 16 residues. The ends were cut back, 3 bases at V and 0 bases at J, with 16 bases in the middle. CDR3 sequence reads: CASSSRSGWDSYEQYF. DNA for the CDR3: TGTGCCAGCAGCTCCCGGTCTGGTTGGGACTCCTACGAGCAGTACTTC. The whole variable domain, remainder taken from reference TRBV5-5 and TRBJ2-7, is DAGVTQSPTHLIKTRGQQVTLRCSPISGHKSVSWYQQVLGQGPQFIFQYYEKEERGRGNFPDRFSARQFPNYSSELNVNALLLGDSALYLCASSSRSGWDSYEQYFGPGTRLTVT.

This rearrangement joins TRBV30 to TRBJ1-2; D is ambiguous. V lost 1 base and J lost 5, with 5 bases in between. CDR1 and CDR2 (germline): GTSNPN, SVGIG (reference sequence). The CDR3 has 11 amino acids. CDR3 bases: TGTGCCTGGAGTGCCAGTTATGGCTACACCTTC. It is translated as CAWSASYGYTF.

This rearrangement joins TRBV28 to TRBJ2-7; D uncertain. From germline, CDR1 is MDHEN and CDR2 SYDVKM. The CDR3 runs to 11 residues. Trimming stripped 3 bases from V and 8 bases from J, with 8 bases between. CDR3 loop: CASSFSWKQYF. The CDR3 region has the DNA TGTGCCAGCAGTTTTTCGTGGAAGCAGTACTTC.